The clone carrying this TCR beta chain was picked up one time. These data belong to a study of technical replicates of blood from a handful of donors. Assay used: immunoSEQ multiplex PCR; TCRdb lists only in-frame clones, some missing. There are tens of thousands of clones in the sample; about 97% occur only once, and 0.2% lies in the top ten. The length of the CDR3 is 17 residues. Germline V lookup: CDR1 MGHRA, CDR2 YSYEKL. J was trimmed by 2 bases and V by 0 bases; bases with no gene match: 8. This sequence originates from a human donor in good health. The chain couples TRBV4-1 to TRBJ2-5; 8 nucleotides align to TRBD2. Sequencing was done on a sample of T cells isolated from PBMCs. CDR3 residues: CASSQERSGGSQETQYF. The CDR3 region has the DNA TGCGCCAGCAGCCAAGAAAGGAGCGGGGGAAGTCAAGAGACCCAGTACTTC.